One sample yielded the 21 T cell receptor beta chains listed below, sequenced in a study of shared clonotypes between healthy human individuals. TCRdb's copy holds only in-frame clones and misses some; the assay was immunoSEQ multiplex PCR. The sample includes approximately 2.4 million clones, more than 90% of them seen just once. The sequenced material came from naive CD4+ T cells sorted from blood. The subset here: CD45RA+ positively selected. The receptor source for this set is a man between 18 and 29 years old in good health.

J is TRBJ1-3 and V is TRBV25-1, with 10 nucleotides matching TRBD1. V lost 6 bases, J lost 4 bases, and 9 bases stayed unmatched. The CDR3 has 16 amino acids. The V gene's germline CDR1 is MGHDK and CDR2 SYGVNS. The CDR3 spells CASRRQGAVGGNTIYF. In DNA form, the CDR3 reads TGTGCCAGCAGGCGACAGGGGGCTGTTGGAGGAAACACCATATATTTT.

The genes are TRBV6-1 and TRBJ1-2, with no clear D. Germline CDR1 reads MNHNS; CDR2 reads SASEGT. This CDR3 has 15 amino acids. With 10 bases removed from V and 2 bases from J, the gap between germline ends came to 20 bases. CDR3 sequence reads: CATLVKGSWNYGYTF. In DNA form, the CDR3 reads TGTGCCACCCTGGTAAAGGGCAGTTGGAACTATGGCTACACCTTC.

V and J are TRBV5-1 and TRBJ2-1; TRBD2 might be the D (5 bases). The ends were cut back, 6 bases at V and 6 bases at J, with 16 bases in the middle. There are 14 residues in the CDR3. Germline-derived CDR1 and CDR2 are SGHRS and YFSETQ. CDR3 coding DNA: TGCGCCAGCATCCAGGAACTAGAGGGCAATGAGCAGTTCTTC. Protein: CASIQELEGNEQFF. The full variable domain, in which reference TRBV5-1 and TRBJ2-1 provide the parts outside the CDR3, is KAGVTQTPRYLIKTRGQQVTLSCSPISGHRSVSWYQQTPGQGLQFLFEYFSETQRNKGNFPGRFSGRQFSNSRSEMNVSTLELGDSALYLCASIQELEGNEQFFGPGTRLTVL.

This clone was seen a handful of times. V is TRBV7-2 and J is TRBJ2-5; 14 positions match TRBD2. This CDR3 region has 17 residues. Germline assignment: CDR1 SGHTA and CDR2 FQGNSA. After removal of 1 base from V and 4 bases from J, the junction contained 5 bases not matched to a gene. CDR3 DNA sequence: TGTGCCAGCAGCTTAGGGACTAGCGGGGGGCTGGGAGAGACCCAGTACTTC. Protein: CASSLGTSGGLGETQYF.

The chain links TRBV5-1 to TRBJ1-4; 8 bases match TRBD1. This CDR3 is 16 amino acids long. CDR1 is SGHRS and CDR2 is YFSETQ in the germline V gene. Trimming at V came to 4 bases and at J to 8 bases, leaving 13 bases not matched to a gene. CDR3 loop: CASSPLIQGGREKLFF. The CDR3 DNA sequence: TGCGCCAGCAGCCCCCTTATACAGGGGGGTCGAGAAAAACTGTTTTTT.

The V and J genes are TRBV5-1 and TRBJ2-1; D is tentatively TRBD1 or TRBD2 (7 bases each). Per germline, CDR1 SGHRS and CDR2 YFSETQ. V was shortened by 0 bases and J by 5 bases, with 15 bases between the two germline ends. This CDR3 spans 16 amino acids. The DNA of the CDR3 is TGCGCCAGCAGCTTGGCCCGCAGGGGGAGGGACAATGAGCAGTTCTTC. This codes for CASSLARRGRDNEQFF. Full variable domain (outside the CDR3, taken from reference TRBV5-1 and TRBJ2-1): KAGVTQTPRYLIKTRGQQVTLSCSPISGHRSVSWYQQTPGQGLQFLFEYFSETQRNKGNFPGRFSGRQFSNSRSEMNVSTLELGDSALYLCASSLARRGRDNEQFFGPGTRLTVL.

The chain links TRBV1 to TRBJ2-4; the DNA was not compared with TRBD2, the D call given in the table. TRBV1 is flagged as a pseudogene. CDR3 length: 10 amino acids. In DNA, the CDR3 is TGCACCATGGGGGGTGGCATTCAGTACTTC. Translation gives CTMGGGIQYF.

The CDR3 here is CASRPPGGQGHYGYTF. The CDR3 nucleotides read TGTGCCAGCAGACCCCCCGGTGGTCAGGGACACTATGGCTACACCTTC. The chain has TRBV28 and TRBJ1-2, with D possibly being TRBD1 (5 bases). Germline V CDR1 and CDR2: MDHEN, SYDVKM. This CDR3 has 16 amino acids. Trimming stripped 6 bases from V and 3 bases from J, with 20 bases between.

As concerns this clone: Other DNA sequences in this sample translate to the same CDR3. The chain is built from TRBV5-1 and TRBJ1-5, with D possibly TRBD1 on 5 matching bases. Between the trimmed V and J ends, which lost 0 bases and 4 bases, there was a span of 11 bases. The germline V gene encodes CDR1 SGHRS and CDR2 YFSETQ. The CDR3 spans 15 residues. CDR3 loop: CASSLAGGSNQPQHF. The CDR3 region has the DNA TGCGCCAGCAGCTTGGCCGGGGGGTCAAATCAGCCCCAGCATTTT. The full variable domain, its missing parts supplied by reference TRBV5-1 and TRBJ1-5, is KAGVTQTPRYLIKTRGQQVTLSCSPISGHRSVSWYQQTPGQGLQFLFEYFSETQRNKGNFPGRFSGRQFSNSRSEMNVSTLELGDSALYLCASSLAGGSNQPQHFGDGTRLSIL.

The chain employs TRBV5-1 and TRBJ2-7; TRBD1 agrees at 8 bases. CDR3 size: 21 residues. V lost 2 bases to trimming and J lost 3 bases; unmatched junction nucleotides: 25. Per the germline V gene, CDR1 is SGHRS and CDR2 is YFSETQ. The DNA for the CDR3 is TGCGCCAGCAGCTTACCATTCGCCGGGACAGGTCCTATGGCCACCAACTACGAGCAGTACTTC. Translating gives CASSLPFAGTGPMATNYEQYF. Looking up the rest from reference TRBV5-1 and TRBJ2-7 gives the full variable domain: KAGVTQTPRYLIKTRGQQVTLSCSPISGHRSVSWYQQTPGQGLQFLFEYFSETQRNKGNFPGRFSGRQFSNSRSEMNVSTLELGDSALYLCASSLPFAGTGPMATNYEQYFGPGTRLTVT.

As concerns this clone: Other nucleotide sequences in the sample specify the same CDR3. The V and J genes are TRBV19 and TRBJ2-1; no definite D call. This CDR3 is 11 amino acids long. V was trimmed by 6 bases and J by 3 bases, leaving 3 bases between them. Germline CDR1 is LNHDA and CDR2 is SQIVND (reference sequence). For the CDR3, the DNA is TGTGCCAGTAGCCTCTACAATGAGCAGTTCTTC. Translation gives CASSLYNEQFF.

The J gene is TRBJ1-4, the V gene TRBV6-5; no clear D gene. The CDR3 totals 14 residues. The germline V gene has CDR1 MNHEY and CDR2 SVGAGI. Trimming pared 2 bases from V and 4 bases from J, leaving 8 bases between. This CDR3 is CASSYQKVNEKLFF. CDR3 in DNA: TGTGCCAGCAGTTACCAAAAGGTTAATGAAAAACTGTTTTTT.

This chain connects TRBV7-9 to TRBJ1-2, with D maybe TRBD1 (5 bases). V lost 4 bases to trimming and J lost 3 bases, with 18 bases between them. CDR3 length equals 16 residues. CDR1 and CDR2 from the germline V gene are SEHNR and FQNEAQ (reference sequence). The CDR3 DNA reads as TGTGCCAGCAGCTCCCAGGGCCCCAGTCGGGACTATGGCTACACCTTC. Translation gives CASSSQGPSRDYGYTF.

The chain recombines TRBV27 with TRBJ1-6; 8 nucleotides line up with TRBD1. J lost 1 base, V lost 6 bases, and 11 bases had no gene match. CDR3 length: 18 amino acids. Germline values: CDR1 MNHEY, CDR2 SMNVEV (reference sequence). The CDR3 DNA sequence: TGTGCCAGCAGCCGGTCCGGGACAGGCTTTTCCTATAATTCACCCCTCCACTTT. Translating it yields CASSRSGTGFSYNSPLHF.

This chain uses TRBV6-5 with TRBJ2-3, with 8 bases lining up with TRBD2. With V trimmed by 5 bases and J by 1 base, 5 bases remained unmatched. Germline lookup yields CDR1 MNHEY and CDR2 SVGAGI. CDR3 size: 15 residues. The CDR3 sequence: CASSTAGGGTDTQYF. In DNA, the CDR3 is TGTGCCAGCAGTACCGCGGGGGGAGGCACAGATACGCAGTATTTT.

V gene TRBV10-3 combines with J gene TRBJ2-5, with D maybe TRBD2 (6 bases). The CDR3 has 16 amino acids. The germline V gene encodes CDR1 ENHRY and CDR2 SYGVKD. The V and J ends lost 0 bases and 2 bases respectively, with 13 bases between them. As DNA, the CDR3 is TGTGCCATCAGTGAGTCTGGGGGGAACCGGCAAGAGACCCAGTACTTC. Its translation is CAISESGGNRQETQYF.

The genes are TRBV5-1 and TRBJ2-5; perhaps TRBD1 as D (6 bases). From germline, CDR1 is SGHRS and CDR2 YFSETQ. The CDR3 contains 11 residues. Trimming shortened V by 8 bases and J by 5 bases, and 10 bases separated the two germline ends. CDR3 DNA: TGCGCCAGTACAGGGCGTGAGACCCAGTACTTC. Its translation: CASTGRETQYF.

The gene calls are TRBV10-1 and TRBJ2-7; TRBD1 is a possible D gene (6 bases). The CDR3 totals 14 residues. The germline V gene encodes CDR1 WNHNN and CDR2 SYGVQD (reference sequence). The V end lost 3 bases, the J end lost 0 bases, and 9 bases lay between the germline ends. The DNA for the CDR3 is TGCGCCAGCAGTGACAGGGGAAGCTCCTACGAGCAGTACTTC. It specifies CASSDRGSSYEQYF.

The V gene is TRBV7-9, the J gene TRBJ2-2; perhaps TRBD1 as D (5 bases). The length of the CDR3 is 15 residues. With 2 bases removed from V and 0 bases from J, the gap between germline ends came to 7 bases. CDR1 and CDR2 from the germline V gene are SEHNR and FQNEAQ (reference sequence). CDR3 bases: TGTGCCAGCAGCTTAACGGACACGAACACCGGGGAGCTGTTTTTT. It translates to CASSLTDTNTGELFF. Full variable domain (remainder filled in from reference TRBV7-9 and TRBJ2-2): DTGVSQNPRHKITKRGQNVTFRCDPISEHNRLYWYRQTLGQGPEFLTYFQNEAQLEKSRLLSDRFSAERPKGSFSTLEIQRTEQGDSAMYLCASSLTDTNTGELFFGEGSRLTVL.

V and J are TRBV19 and TRBJ2-3; 7 nucleotides agree with TRBD1. Germline V gene sequence: CDR1 LNHDA, CDR2 SQIVND (reference sequence). V lost 2 bases, J lost 2 bases, and 4 bases stayed unmatched. The length of the CDR3 is 15 residues. The DNA of the CDR3 is TGTGCCAGTAGTATAAGACAGGGAAACACAGATACGCAGTATTTT. Amino acid sequence: CASSIRQGNTDTQYF.

This clone has a handful of counts. The V and J genes are TRBV10-3 and TRBJ1-5; 8 bases match TRBD1. Trimming at V came to 4 bases and at J to 1 base, leaving 3 bases not matched to a gene. CDR3 length: 15 residues. From germline, CDR1 is ENHRY and CDR2 SYGVKD. CDR3 sequence (DNA): TGTGCCATCAGTGGAACAGGGGGAAGCAATCAGCCCCAGCATTTT. Amino acids: CAISGTGGSNQPQHF.